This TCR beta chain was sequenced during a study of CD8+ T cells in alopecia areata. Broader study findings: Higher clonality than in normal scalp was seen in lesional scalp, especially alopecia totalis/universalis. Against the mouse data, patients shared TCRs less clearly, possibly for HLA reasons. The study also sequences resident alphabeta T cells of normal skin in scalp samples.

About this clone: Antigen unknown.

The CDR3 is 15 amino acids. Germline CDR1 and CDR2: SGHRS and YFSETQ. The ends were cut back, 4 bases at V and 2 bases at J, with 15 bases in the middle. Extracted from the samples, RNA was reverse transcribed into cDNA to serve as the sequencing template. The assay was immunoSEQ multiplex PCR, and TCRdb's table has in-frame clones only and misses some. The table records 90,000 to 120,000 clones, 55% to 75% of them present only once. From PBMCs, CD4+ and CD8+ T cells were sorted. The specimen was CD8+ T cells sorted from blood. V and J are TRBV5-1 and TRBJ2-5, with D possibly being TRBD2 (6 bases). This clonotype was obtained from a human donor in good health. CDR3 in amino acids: CASSGTLGRQETQYF. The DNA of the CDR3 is TGCGCCAGCAGCGGGACTTTGGGCAGACAAGAGACCCAGTACTTC.